The present TCR beta chain was sequenced within a study of T cells in Graves' hyperthyroidism and ophthalmopathy (dated by TCRdb to the late 2010s). Regarding the research as a whole: Peripheral blood samples were taken at initial diagnosis, before any treatment was given. TCR V-J signatures able to tell the groups apart were searched for in a discovery cohort of 90 to 100 patients, of whom around 43 had Graves' ophthalmopathy and roughly 58 had stable Graves' hyperthyroidism. Prospective prediction of ophthalmopathy was tested in an independent validation cohort of 18 to 20 hyperthyroidism patients and 17 patients who later progressed to ophthalmopathy. The 85 to 100 discovery patients were randomly split 7:3 into training and test sets. Thyroid tissue and blood T-cell repertoires from several Graves' hyperthyroidism patients were also compared in the study. Following sampling, methimazole starting at 30 mg daily was given to hyperthyroidism patients, and high-dose intravenous methylprednisolone was given to ophthalmopathy patients. TCR Vbeta CDR3 sequencing of 120 to 150 peripheral blood samples (roughly 43 ophthalmopathy, 75 or so hyperthyroidism and 17 progressor patients) is reported in the paper.

A distance of 15 bases separates the germline ends of V and J, which lose 7 bases and 0 bases respectively. Via the germline V gene, CDR1 is WSHSY and CDR2 SAAADI. Including cysteine and phenylalanine, the CDR3 has 15 amino acids. Just the 45-base CDR3 DNA is kept, in frame starting at base 1. This clonotype has ten or more counts. The antigen it binds to is not known. Per-base quality was not reported, and no clone a single base away is much larger than it. Amplification of TCR beta CDR3 regions was carried out from RNA transcripts. For the first round of RT-PCR on the TCR CDR3, the HTBI primer set was used together with the Qiagen OneStep RT-PCR kit. Libraries were constructed in a second round of multiplex PCR, after which size selection and purification were performed. Sequencing of the libraries was done on an Illumina HiSeq2000 using paired-end 100 bp reads. In the paper's pipeline: Raw data were processed with SOAPnuke, discarding reads with adapters, uncalled bases, mean Phred below 15, or no exact constant-primer or identifier match. COPE v1.2.5 was used to merge the high-quality paired reads, and each unique nucleotide sequence was defined as a clonotype. MiTCR v1.1 was used to align the clonotypes against IMGT TRBV, TRBD and TRBJ reference segments. Only V-J combinations with frequency above 0.0001, covering roughly 99% of repertoires, were analysed. The TCS score was defined as the ratio of F50 (clonal expansion) to E x V (chaos), calculated using BLOSUM62-based TCRdist between CDR3 peptides within each V-J. Welch's t-statistics and random forest reduced 514 V-J features to roughly 13, which were used in a naive Bayes classifier (R e1071). The similarity between thyroid and blood repertoires was quantified using the Morisita-Horn index. TCRdb took the public reads, trimmed them with fastp at Q25, ran MiXCR for clone calling and kept in-frame beta chains. Rows merge per CDR3 protein into single entries with the most common DNA and genes. TCRdb assigned the V and J calls; the authors' analysis was not used. Within this sample are roughly 700,000 distinct CDR3 sequences, with roughly a third of them counted one time only. The top ten hold around 29% of the sample.

Stable Graves' hyperthyroidism was defined as the absence of progression to ophthalmopathy over 18 months of follow-up. Hyperthyroidism patients were newly diagnosed, with disease duration under 2 months, and aged 18 to 65 years. Any patient with an uncontrolled infection, another autoimmune disease, pregnancy or lactation was excluded. Diagnoses were based on clinical symptoms, serum thyroxine and TRAb, thyroid ultrasound and orbital computed tomography. PBMCs were isolated from around 10 ml of fresh peripheral blood by Ficoll-Paque density gradient centrifugation. Total RNA was extracted with Trizol reagent, and quality was checked on an Agilent 2100 Bioanalyzer. What the authors observed across the whole study: In validation, the model predicted progression to ophthalmopathy a median of roughly 6.5 months before onset, with about 64% sensitivity and roughly 79% specificity. Most expanded thyroid clonotypes (frequency above 0.001) were also detected in blood, a finding suggesting that blood repertoires may reflect thyroid immune responses. In cross-validation, a model built on a 13 V-J signature told ophthalmopathy apart from stable hyperthyroidism with just under 90% sensitivity and 81% to 82% specificity, and in testing the same model reached 80%/75%. Sample size was not statistically predetermined, and blinding of investigators to group allocation was not performed.

This clonotype originated in a middle-aged woman with Graves' hyperthyroidism. The source material was blood. Recombination linked TRBV10-2 to TRBJ1-1; the D gene cannot be resolved reliably. The nucleotide sequence reads as follows: TGCGCCAGCAAAAGGCCGAAAAATCTGAACACTGAAGCTTTCTTT. This encodes CASKRPKNLNTEAFF.